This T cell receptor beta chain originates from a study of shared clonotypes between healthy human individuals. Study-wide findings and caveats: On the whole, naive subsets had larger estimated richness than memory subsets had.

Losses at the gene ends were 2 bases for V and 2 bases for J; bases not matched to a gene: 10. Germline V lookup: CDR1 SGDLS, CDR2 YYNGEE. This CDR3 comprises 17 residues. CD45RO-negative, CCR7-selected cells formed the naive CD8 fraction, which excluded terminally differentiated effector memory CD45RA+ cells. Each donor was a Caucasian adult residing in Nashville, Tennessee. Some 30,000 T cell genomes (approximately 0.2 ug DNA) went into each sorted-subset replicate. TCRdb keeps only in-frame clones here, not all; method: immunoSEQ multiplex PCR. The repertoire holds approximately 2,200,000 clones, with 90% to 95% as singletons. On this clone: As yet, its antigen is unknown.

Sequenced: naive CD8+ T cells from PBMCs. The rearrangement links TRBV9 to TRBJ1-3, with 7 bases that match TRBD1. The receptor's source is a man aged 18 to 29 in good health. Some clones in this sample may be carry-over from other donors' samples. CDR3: CASSVRSGGLAGNTIYF. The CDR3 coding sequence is TGTGCCAGCAGCGTTCGTTCAGGGGGTCTGGCTGGAAACACCATATATTTT.